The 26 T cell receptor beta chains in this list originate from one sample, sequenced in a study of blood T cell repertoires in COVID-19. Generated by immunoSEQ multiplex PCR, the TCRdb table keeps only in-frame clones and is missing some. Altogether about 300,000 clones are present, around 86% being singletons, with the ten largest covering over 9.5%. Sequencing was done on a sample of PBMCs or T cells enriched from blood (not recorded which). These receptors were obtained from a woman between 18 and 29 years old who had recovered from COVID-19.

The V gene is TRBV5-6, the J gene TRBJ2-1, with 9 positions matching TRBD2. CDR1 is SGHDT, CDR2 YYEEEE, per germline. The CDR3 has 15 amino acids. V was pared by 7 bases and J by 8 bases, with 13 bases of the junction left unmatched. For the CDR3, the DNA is TGTGCCAGCCTCTTGTTAGCGGGGGCGACCGATGAGCAGTTCTTC. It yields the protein CASLLLAGATDEQFF.

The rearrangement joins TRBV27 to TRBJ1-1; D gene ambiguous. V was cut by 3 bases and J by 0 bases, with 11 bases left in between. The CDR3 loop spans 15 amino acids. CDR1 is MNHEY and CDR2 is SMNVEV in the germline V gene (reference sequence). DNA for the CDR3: TGTGCCAGCAGTTTTTCAGGTTACATGAACACTGAAGCTTTCTTT. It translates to CASSFSGYMNTEAFF.

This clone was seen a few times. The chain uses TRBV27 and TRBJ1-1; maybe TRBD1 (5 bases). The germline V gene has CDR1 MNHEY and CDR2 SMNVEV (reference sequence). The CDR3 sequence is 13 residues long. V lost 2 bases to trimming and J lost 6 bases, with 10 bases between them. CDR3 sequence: CASSLRAGPEAFF. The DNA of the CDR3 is TGTGCCAGCAGTTTAAGGGCAGGGCCTGAAGCTTTCTTT.

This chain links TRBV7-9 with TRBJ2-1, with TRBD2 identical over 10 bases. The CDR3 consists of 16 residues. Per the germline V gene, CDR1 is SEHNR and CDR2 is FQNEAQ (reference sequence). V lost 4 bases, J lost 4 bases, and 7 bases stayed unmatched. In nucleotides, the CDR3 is TGTGCCAGCAGCTCAATCCTAGCGGGGGAGTACAATGAGCAGTTCTTC. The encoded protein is CASSSILAGEYNEQFF.

This CDR3 reads CASSPLDRSNTEAFF. For the CDR3, the DNA is TGTGCCAGCAGCCCCTTGGACAGATCGAACACTGAAGCTTTCTTT. V is TRBV5-5 and J is TRBJ1-1, with a possible D match to TRBD1 (6 bases). Trimming shortened V by 4 bases and J by 1 base, and 14 bases separated the two germline ends. This CDR3 comprises 15 residues. CDR1 SGHKS and CDR2 YYEKEE come from the germline V gene (reference sequence).

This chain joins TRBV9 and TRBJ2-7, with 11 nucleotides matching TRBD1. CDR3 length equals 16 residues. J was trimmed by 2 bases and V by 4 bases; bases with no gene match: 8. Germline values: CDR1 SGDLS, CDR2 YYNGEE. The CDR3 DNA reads TGTGCCAGCAGCCCTAATGGACAGGGGGCAGCCTACGAGCAGTACTTC. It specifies CASSPNGQGAAYEQYF.

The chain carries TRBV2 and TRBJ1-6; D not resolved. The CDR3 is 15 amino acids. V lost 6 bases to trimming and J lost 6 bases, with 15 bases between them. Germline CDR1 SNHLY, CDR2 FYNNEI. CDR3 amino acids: CASSPAILSNSPLHF. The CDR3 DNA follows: TGTGCCAGCAGCCCCGCGATCTTGAGTAATTCACCCCTCCACTTT.

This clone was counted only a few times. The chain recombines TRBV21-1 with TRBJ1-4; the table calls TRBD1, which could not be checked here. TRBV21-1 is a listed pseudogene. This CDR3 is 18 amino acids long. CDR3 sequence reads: CASSTPGQAFATNEKLFF. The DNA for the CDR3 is TGTGCCAGCAGCACACCGGGACAGGCCTTTGCAACTAATGAAAAACTGTTTTTT.

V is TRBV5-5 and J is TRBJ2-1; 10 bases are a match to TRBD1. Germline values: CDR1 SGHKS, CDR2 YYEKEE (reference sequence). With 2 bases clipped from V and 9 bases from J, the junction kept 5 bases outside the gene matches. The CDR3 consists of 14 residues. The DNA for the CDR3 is TGTGCCAGCAGCTTAGCCGGACAGGGGGGTGAGCAGTTCTTC. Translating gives CASSLAGQGGEQFF.

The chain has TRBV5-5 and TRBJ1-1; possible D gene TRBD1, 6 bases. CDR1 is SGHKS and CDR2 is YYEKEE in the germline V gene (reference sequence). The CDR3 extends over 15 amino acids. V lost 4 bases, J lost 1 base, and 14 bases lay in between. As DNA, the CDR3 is TGTGCCAGCAGCCGAGGACAGACTGGGAACACTGAAGCTTTCTTT. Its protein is CASSRGQTGNTEAFF.

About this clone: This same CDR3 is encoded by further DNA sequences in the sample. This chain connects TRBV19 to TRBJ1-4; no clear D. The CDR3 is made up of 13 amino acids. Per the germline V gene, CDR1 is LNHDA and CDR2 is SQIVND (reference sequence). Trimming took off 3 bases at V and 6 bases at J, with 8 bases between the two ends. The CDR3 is CASSIPGYEKLFF. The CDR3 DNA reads TGTGCCAGTAGTATTCCGGGTTATGAAAAACTGTTTTTT.

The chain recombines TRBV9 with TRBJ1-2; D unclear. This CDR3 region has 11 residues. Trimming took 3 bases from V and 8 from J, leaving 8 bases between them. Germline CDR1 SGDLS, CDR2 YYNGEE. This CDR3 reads CASSAAGGYTF. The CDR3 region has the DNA TGTGCCAGCAGCGCCGCGGGAGGCTACACCTTC.

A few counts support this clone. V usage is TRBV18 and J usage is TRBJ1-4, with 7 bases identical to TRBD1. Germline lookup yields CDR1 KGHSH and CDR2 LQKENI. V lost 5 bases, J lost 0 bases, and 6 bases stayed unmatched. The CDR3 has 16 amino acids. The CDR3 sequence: CASSSGTAATNEKLFF. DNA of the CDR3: TGTGCCAGCTCATCCGGGACAGCTGCAACTAATGAAAAACTGTTTTTT.

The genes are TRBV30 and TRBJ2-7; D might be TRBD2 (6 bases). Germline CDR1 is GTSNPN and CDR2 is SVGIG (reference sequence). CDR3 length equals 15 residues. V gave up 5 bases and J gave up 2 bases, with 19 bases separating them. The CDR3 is CAWARGALGTYEQYF. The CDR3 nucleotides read TGTGCCTGGGCTCGCGGGGCGTTGGGAACCTACGAGCAGTACTTC.

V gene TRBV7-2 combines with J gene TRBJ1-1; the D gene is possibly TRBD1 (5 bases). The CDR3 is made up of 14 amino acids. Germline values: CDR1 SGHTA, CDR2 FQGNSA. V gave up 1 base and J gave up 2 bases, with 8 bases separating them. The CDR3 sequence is CASSLGQGNTEAFF. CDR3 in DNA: TGTGCCAGCAGCTTAGGCCAGGGTAACACTGAAGCTTTCTTT.

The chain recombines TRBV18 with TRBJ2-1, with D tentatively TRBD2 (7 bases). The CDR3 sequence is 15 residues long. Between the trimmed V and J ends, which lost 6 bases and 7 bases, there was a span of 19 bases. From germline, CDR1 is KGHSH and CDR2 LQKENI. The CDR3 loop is CASSLLGGAPNEQFF. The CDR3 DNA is TGTGCCAGCTCGCTCCTTGGGGGGGCCCCAAATGAGCAGTTCTTC.

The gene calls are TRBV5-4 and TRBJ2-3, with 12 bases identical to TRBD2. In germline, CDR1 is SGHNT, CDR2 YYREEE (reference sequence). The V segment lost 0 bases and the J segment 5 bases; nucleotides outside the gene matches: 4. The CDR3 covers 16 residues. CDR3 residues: CASSLGLAGAGDTQYF. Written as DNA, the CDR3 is TGTGCCAGCAGCTTGGGACTAGCGGGGGCCGGAGATACGCAGTATTTT.

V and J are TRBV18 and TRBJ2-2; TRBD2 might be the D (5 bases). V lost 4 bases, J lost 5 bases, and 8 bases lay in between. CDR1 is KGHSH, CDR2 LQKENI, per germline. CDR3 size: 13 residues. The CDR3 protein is CASSQGGTGELFF. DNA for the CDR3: TGTGCCAGCTCACAGGGCGGGACCGGGGAGCTGTTTTTT.

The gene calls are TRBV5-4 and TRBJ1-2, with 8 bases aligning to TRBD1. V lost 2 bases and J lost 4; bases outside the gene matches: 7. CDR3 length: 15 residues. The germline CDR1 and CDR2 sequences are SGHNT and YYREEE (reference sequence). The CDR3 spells CASSFQGADGYGYTF. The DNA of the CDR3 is TGTGCCAGCAGCTTTCAGGGGGCGGATGGCTATGGCTACACCTTC.

The CDR3 sequence: CASSLETQYF. Written as DNA, the CDR3 is TGTGCCAGCAGTCTTGAGACCCAGTACTTC. The V and J genes are TRBV27 and TRBJ2-5; D is unclear. The germline V gene has CDR1 MNHEY and CDR2 SMNVEV (reference sequence). The CDR3 has 10 residues. The ends were cut back, 5 bases at V and 5 bases at J, with 3 bases in the middle.

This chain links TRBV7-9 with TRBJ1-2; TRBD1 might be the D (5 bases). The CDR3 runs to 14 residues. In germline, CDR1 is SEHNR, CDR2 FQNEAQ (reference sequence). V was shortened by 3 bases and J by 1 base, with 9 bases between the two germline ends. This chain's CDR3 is CASSFRAVNYGYTF. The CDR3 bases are TGTGCCAGCAGCTTCAGGGCCGTTAACTATGGCTACACCTTC.

The CDR3 sequence is CASSTGGGDTEAFF. The DNA for the CDR3 is TGTGCCAGCAGTACAGGGGGTGGGGACACTGAAGCTTTCTTT. The rearrangement links TRBV6-5 to TRBJ1-1; TRBD1 aligns across 8 bases. CDR1 is MNHEY, CDR2 SVGAGI, per germline. CDR3 length: 14 amino acids. V lost 5 bases to trimming and J lost 3 bases; unmatched junction nucleotides: 5.

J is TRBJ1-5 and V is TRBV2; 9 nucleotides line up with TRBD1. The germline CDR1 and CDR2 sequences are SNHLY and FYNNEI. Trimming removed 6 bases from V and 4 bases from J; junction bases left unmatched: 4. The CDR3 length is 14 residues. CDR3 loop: CASSWGQGNQPQHF. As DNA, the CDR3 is TGTGCCAGCAGCTGGGGACAGGGTAATCAGCCCCAGCATTTT. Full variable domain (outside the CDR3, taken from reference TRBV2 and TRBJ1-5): EPEVTQTPSHQVTQMGQEVILRCVPISNHLYFYWYRQILGQKVEFLVSFYNNEISEKSEIFDDQFSVERPDGSNFTLKIRSTKLEDSAMYFCASSWGQGNQPQHFGDGTRLSIL.

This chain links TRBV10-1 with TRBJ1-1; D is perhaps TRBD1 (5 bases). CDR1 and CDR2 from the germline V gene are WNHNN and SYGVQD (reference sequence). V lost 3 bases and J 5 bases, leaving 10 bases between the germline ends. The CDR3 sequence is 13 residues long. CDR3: CASSDSGVTEAFF. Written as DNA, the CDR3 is TGCGCCAGCAGTGATTCGGGGGTGACTGAAGCTTTCTTT.

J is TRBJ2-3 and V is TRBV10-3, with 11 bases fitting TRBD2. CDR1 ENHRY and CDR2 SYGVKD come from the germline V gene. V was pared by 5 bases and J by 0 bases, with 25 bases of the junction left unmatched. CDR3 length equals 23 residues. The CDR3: CAISLTLTRQLSGGASSTDTQYF. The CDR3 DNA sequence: TGTGCCATCAGTCTCACCTTAACCAGACAGCTTAGCGGGGGGGCTTCCAGCACAGATACGCAGTATTTT.

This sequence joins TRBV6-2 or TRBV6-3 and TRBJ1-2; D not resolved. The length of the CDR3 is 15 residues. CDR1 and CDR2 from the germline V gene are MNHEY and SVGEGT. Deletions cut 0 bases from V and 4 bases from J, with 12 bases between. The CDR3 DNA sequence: TGTGCCAGCAGTTACTCTGCGGGCCTTAGCTATGGCTACACCTTC. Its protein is CASSYSAGLSYGYTF.